Below, 14 T cell receptor beta chains from the same sample are listed, as sequenced in a study of T cells in tuberculosis. TCRdb's copy holds only in-frame clones and misses some; the assay was immunoSEQ multiplex PCR. The table lists nearly 60,000 clones, 88% of them singletons. Cells were sorted from thawed PBMC rested overnight and stained with GMM-loaded CD1B tetramer, viability dye and anti-CD3. The CD1B tetramers carried C32 glucose monomycolate purified from Rhodococcus equi. Source material: CD1b-GMM tetramer-negative cells sorted from PBMCs. Receptors originate from an adult woman with latent tuberculosis.

This chain links TRBV30 with TRBJ1-2, with D uncertain. Germline V gene data show CDR1 as GTSNPN and CDR2 as SVGIG (reference sequence). With 3 bases removed from V and 1 base from J, the gap between germline ends came to 15 bases. CDR3 size: 15 residues. The CDR3 DNA reads as TGTGCCTGGAGCCTAGGAGGGTCGATTAACTATGGCTACACCTTC. Its protein is CAWSLGGSINYGYTF.

The J gene is TRBJ2-1, the V gene TRBV4-3; 9 positions match TRBD1. Trimming at V came to 2 bases and at J to 2 bases, leaving 7 bases not matched to a gene. This CDR3 has 17 amino acids. Germline assignment: CDR1 LGHNA and CDR2 YSLEER. CDR3 DNA sequence: TGCGCCAGCAGCCAACCTACCGGGACAGGGACCTACAATGAGCAGTTCTTC. Its translation: CASSQPTGTGTYNEQFF.

As to this clone: Germline is not matched at one junction end, which may reflect a read error. The rearrangement links TRBV28 to TRBJ1-2; D is unresolved. The CDR3 spans 12 residues. Germline-derived CDR1 and CDR2 are MDHEN and SYDVKM. CDR3 coding DNA: TGTGCCAGCAGTTTAGCCGGGAGCTCGTTTGCCTTC. It codes for CASSLAGSSFAF.

This clone has just a few counts. This chain joins TRBV10-3 and TRBJ2-1, with 10 positions matching TRBD2. The CDR3 is made up of 17 amino acids. CDR1 and CDR2 (germline): ENHRY, SYGVKD. After removal of 0 bases from V and 4 bases from J, the junction contained 6 bases not matched to a gene. The CDR3 here is CAISESQAGGRYNEQFF. CDR3 nucleotide sequence: TGTGCCATCAGTGAGTCTCAAGCGGGGGGGAGATACAATGAGCAGTTCTTC.

This chain joins TRBV6-5 and TRBJ2-7; 7 bases fit TRBD2. Trimming took 7 bases from V and 3 from J; bases not matched to a gene: 12. CDR1 and CDR2 from the germline V gene are MNHEY and SVGAGI. The CDR3 spans 15 residues. The DNA of the CDR3 is TGTGCCAGCACCGGGGGAGGGGCCGGATACTACGAGCAGTACTTC. Amino acids: CASTGGGAGYYEQYF.

The chain recombines TRBV11-2 with TRBJ2-3; no definite D call. Germline CDR1 SGHAT, CDR2 FQNNGV. The CDR3 length is 12 residues. Trimming left V 2 bases short and J 12 bases short, with 12 bases between. The CDR3 nucleotides are TGTGCCAGCAGCTTACCCGGAGTGGAACAGTATTTT. It is translated as CASSLPGVEQYF.

The chain has TRBV7-9 and TRBJ1-4; 10 bases are shared with TRBD1. Losses at the gene ends were 5 bases for V and 7 bases for J; bases not matched to a gene: 4. The germline CDR1 and CDR2 sequences are SEHNR and FQNEAQ (reference sequence). The length of the CDR3 is 14 residues. The CDR3 protein is CASSETGGFEKLFF. CDR3 in DNA: TGTGCCAGCAGCGAGACAGGGGGCTTTGAAAAACTGTTTTTT.

This clone has a handful of counts. The chain joins TRBV9 to TRBJ1-1, with TRBD1 as a possible D gene (5 bases). Looked up from germline, CDR1 is SGDLS and CDR2 is YYNGEE. The CDR3 has 16 amino acids. V gave up 0 bases and J gave up 2 bases, with 14 bases separating them. CDR3 nucleotides: TGTGCCAGCAGCGTAGAAGCCCAGGGCGTCAACACTGAAGCTTTCTTT. Translation gives CASSVEAQGVNTEAFF.

This clone was observed a single time. This sequence joins TRBV10-3 and TRBJ1-2; 9 bases are shared with TRBD1. With 6 bases clipped from V and 1 base from J, the junction kept 3 bases outside the gene matches. This CDR3 has 14 amino acids. Germline V gene data show CDR1 as ENHRY and CDR2 as SYGVKD. The CDR3, as DNA: TGTGCCATCAGCCAGACAGGGGGTAACTATGGCTACACCTTC. Its protein product is CAISQTGGNYGYTF.

The rearrangement uses TRBV4-1 and TRBJ2-1; a possible D gene is TRBD2 (6 bases). The CDR3 extends over 17 amino acids. Per the germline V gene, CDR1 is MGHRA and CDR2 is YSYEKL. V lost 0 bases to trimming and J lost 0 bases, with 12 bases between them. CDR3 in amino acids: CASSQDPAGISYNEQFF. As DNA, the CDR3 is TGCGCCAGCAGCCAAGATCCCGCGGGAATCTCCTACAATGAGCAGTTCTTC.

The CDR3 nucleotides are TGCGCCAGCAGCCAAGATAAGCCATGGAACTATGGCTACACCTTC. Translating it yields CASSQDKPWNYGYTF. The rearrangement links TRBV4-1 to TRBJ1-2; no reliable D call. V lost 0 bases to trimming and J lost 2 bases, with 10 bases between them. Germline values: CDR1 MGHRA, CDR2 YSYEKL. CDR3 length equals 15 residues.

The chain is built from TRBV7-2 and TRBJ2-7, with D tentatively TRBD1 (6 bases). The V end lost 5 bases, the J end lost 3 bases, and 11 bases lay between the germline ends. CDR1 and CDR2 from the germline V gene are SGHTA and FQGNSA. CDR3 length: 13 amino acids. CDR3 nucleotides: TGTGCCAGCAGCCCACAGGGACGCTACGAGCAGTACTTC. Translated: CASSPQGRYEQYF. The complete variable domain, with remaining parts taken from reference TRBV7-2 and TRBJ2-7, reads GAGVSQSPSNKVTEKGKDVELRCDPISGHTALYWYRQSLGQGLEFLIYFQGNSAPDKSGLPSDRFSAERTGGSVSTLTIQRTQQEDSAVYLCASSPQGRYEQYFGPGTRLTVT.

The rearrangement uses TRBV7-4 and TRBJ2-7, with a weak D call TRBD1 (7 bases). CDR3 length: 17 amino acids. Germline V CDR1 and CDR2: SGHVT, SQSDAQ. Trimming left V 0 bases short and J 0 bases short, with 15 bases between. CDR3 protein: CASSLARAGGSSYEQYF. CDR3 nucleotide sequence: TGTGCCAGCAGCTTAGCGAGGGCAGGGGGGAGCTCCTACGAGCAGTACTTC. The full variable domain, its missing parts supplied by reference TRBV7-4 and TRBJ2-7, is GAGVSQSPRYKVAKRGRDVALRCDSISGHVTLYWYRQTLGQGSEVLTYSQSDAQRDKSGRPSGRFSAERPERSVSTLKIQRTEQGDSAVYLCASSLARAGGSSYEQYFGPGTRLTVT.

This chain uses TRBV6-5 with TRBJ1-3; D perhaps matches TRBD1 (5 bases). Germline V lookup: CDR1 MNHEY, CDR2 SVGAGI. The V end was cut by 5 bases, the J end by 6 bases, with 11 bases between. The CDR3 length is 13 residues. CDR3 nucleotide sequence: TGTGCCAGCAGTACGATCAGGGTAAACACCATATATTTT. As protein: CASSTIRVNTIYF.